These 30 T cell receptor beta chains were all obtained from the same sample, sequenced in a study of blood T cell repertoires in COVID-19. Repertoires were generated with immunoSEQ multiplex PCR, while TCRdb's copy carries only in-frame clones and drops some. This sample carries around 300,000 clones, 88% of them seen once, and the ten largest clones take 3.5% to 4.5%. The specimen sequenced was peripheral blood. These receptors originate from a woman aged 50 to 65 with active or convalescent COVID-19.

The rearrangement joins TRBV5-1 to TRBJ1-1; 10 bases are a match to TRBD1. V lost 0 bases to trimming and J lost 1 base; unmatched junction nucleotides: 6. CDR1 is SGHRS and CDR2 is YFSETQ in the germline V gene. This CDR3 has 17 amino acids. The CDR3 coding sequence is TGCGCCAGCAGCTTGGGGACAGGGGGGTTGGAGAACACTGAAGCTTTCTTT. Encoded protein: CASSLGTGGLENTEAFF.

The chain combines TRBV9 with TRBJ2-7, with D possibly being TRBD1 (6 bases). The germline V gene encodes CDR1 SGDLS and CDR2 YYNGEE. The V end was cut by 2 bases, the J end by 0 bases, with 12 bases between. The CDR3 is 15 residues long. The CDR3, as DNA: TGTGCCAGCAGCGTGGGAGTGGACAGCTCCTACGAGCAGTACTTC. It codes for CASSVGVDSSYEQYF.

V usage is TRBV7-2 and J usage is TRBJ1-5; no reliable D call. V lost 1 base, J lost 0 bases, and 7 bases lay in between. This CDR3 region has 15 residues. The germline V gene encodes CDR1 SGHTA and CDR2 FQGNSA. The CDR3 bases are TGTGCCAGCAGCTTAGATTCTTATAGCAATCAGCCCCAGCATTTT. Translating gives CASSLDSYSNQPQHF.

This clone was recorded a few times. Other DNA sequences within the sample encode an identical CDR3. The J gene is TRBJ2-7, the V gene TRBV5-1; 10 bases match TRBD1. Per the germline V gene, CDR1 is SGHRS and CDR2 is YFSETQ. With V trimmed by 0 bases and J by 3 bases, 0 bases remained unmatched. The CDR3 length is 14 residues. CDR3 loop: CASSLGTGGYEQYF. The CDR3 DNA sequence: TGCGCCAGCAGCTTGGGGACAGGGGGCTACGAGCAGTACTTC.

For this clone: Compared with germline, one end of the junction differs, possibly owing to a read error. The chain uses TRBV7-7 and TRBJ2-2; 9 nucleotides agree with TRBD2. The CDR3 spans 16 residues. Germline CDR1 and CDR2: SSHAT and FNYEAQ (reference sequence). For the CDR3, the DNA is TGTGCTAGCAGCTTACGGGCTAGCGGGATCCCCGGGGAGCTGTTTTTT. This translates into CASSLRASGIPGELFF.

The chain is built from TRBV9 and TRBJ2-5; 12 bases map to TRBD2. The V gene's germline CDR1 is SGDLS and CDR2 YYNGEE. The CDR3 totals 19 residues. V was clipped by 4 bases and J by 1 base; unmatched bases: 14. The CDR3 DNA follows: TGTGCCAGCAGCACCGATCCACTAGCGGGAGGCCCTCTCCAAGAGACCCAGTACTTC. Protein product: CASSTDPLAGGPLQETQYF. Looking up the rest from reference TRBV9 and TRBJ2-5 gives the full variable domain: DSGVTQTPKHLITATGQRVTLRCSPRSGDLSVYWYQQSLDQGLQFLIQYYNGEERAKGNILERFSAQQFPDLHSELNLSSLELGDSALYFCASSTDPLAGGPLQETQYFGPGTRLLVL.

V usage is TRBV12-5 and J usage is TRBJ2-5; D call uncertain. Germline-derived CDR1 and CDR2 are LGHNT and FRNRAP. The CDR3 length is 12 residues. The V end was cut by 2 bases, the J end by 5 bases, with 6 bases between. The CDR3 sequence is CASGLTGETQYF. The CDR3, as DNA: TGTGCTAGTGGTTTGACGGGTGAGACCCAGTACTTC. Full variable domain (remainder filled in from reference TRBV12-5 and TRBJ2-5): DARVTQTPRHKVTEMGQEVTMRCQPILGHNTVFWYRQTMMQGLELLAYFRNRAPLDDSGMPKDRFSAEMPDATLATLKIQPSEPRDSAVYFCASGLTGETQYFGPGTRLLVL.

The chain combines TRBV10-1 with TRBJ2-1; no reliable D call. The CDR3 runs to 11 residues. V lost 5 bases, J lost 8 bases, and 7 bases lay in between. Germline V gene lookup returns CDR1 WNHNN and CDR2 SYGVQD (reference sequence). CDR3 in DNA: TGCGCCAGCAGTAGCGACTATGAGCAGTTCTTC. Protein sequence: CASSSDYEQFF.

CDR3 amino acids: CASSRPQGISTGELFF. As DNA, the CDR3 is TGCGCCAGCAGCCGCCCACAGGGTATTTCGACCGGGGAGCTGTTTTTT. The V and J genes are TRBV4-1 and TRBJ2-2; D possibly corresponds to TRBD1 (6 bases). This CDR3 region has 16 residues. The germline V and J ends were trimmed by 4 bases and 5 bases, with 17 bases remaining between them. Germline V CDR1 and CDR2: MGHRA, YSYEKL.

This sequence joins TRBV6-2 or TRBV6-3 and TRBJ2-7; 10 bases map to TRBD2. This CDR3 spans 11 amino acids. The ends lost 6 bases at V and 9 bases at J; junction bases unmatched: 2. Germline V CDR1 and CDR2: MNHEY, SVGEGT. The CDR3 coding sequence is TGTGCCAGCAGCGGACTAGCGGCGCAGTACTTC. Translating it yields CASSGLAAQYF.

This clone was detected only once. This sequence joins TRBV11-2 and TRBJ2-3, with D hard to call. V lost 0 bases, J lost 2 bases, and 6 bases lay in between. Germline CDR1 is SGHAT and CDR2 is FQNNGV. This CDR3 region has 14 residues. This CDR3 is CASSLDQVTDTQYF. The CDR3 DNA reads TGTGCCAGCAGCTTAGACCAGGTCACAGATACGCAGTATTTT.

The chain carries TRBV18 and TRBJ2-1; 10 nucleotides agree with TRBD1. The CDR3 is 16 residues long. Germline assignment: CDR1 KGHSH and CDR2 LQKENI. Trimming removed 3 bases from V and 7 bases from J; junction bases left unmatched: 9. CDR3 loop: CASSPGTGDSWNEQFF. The CDR3 nucleotides read TGTGCCAGCTCACCCGGGACAGGGGATTCGTGGAATGAGCAGTTCTTC.

This chain links TRBV20-1 with TRBJ1-4; no definite D call. In germline, CDR1 is DFQATT, CDR2 SNEGSKA (reference sequence). V was clipped by 7 bases and J by 10 bases, with 13 bases between them. This CDR3 is built from 11 residues. Here the CDR3 reads CSVPTAGKLFF. The CDR3 DNA follows: TGCAGTGTCCCTACTGCGGGAAAACTGTTTTTT.

The chain uses TRBV6-5 and TRBJ2-1, with D perhaps TRBD1 (6 bases). The V end lost 7 bases, the J end lost 0 bases, and 13 bases lay between the germline ends. There are 15 residues in the CDR3. Germline V gene sequence: CDR1 MNHEY, CDR2 SVGAGI. The CDR3: CASTSTGHSYNEQFF. DNA of the CDR3: TGTGCCAGCACGTCCACGGGACACTCCTACAATGAGCAGTTCTTC.

The rearrangement links TRBV7-2 to TRBJ1-5, with D perhaps matching TRBD1 (6 bases). With 7 bases removed from V and 0 bases from J, the gap between germline ends came to 10 bases. In germline, CDR1 is SGHTA, CDR2 FQGNSA. The CDR3 length is 14 residues. The CDR3 protein is CASTPDSSNQPQHF. In DNA, the CDR3 is TGTGCCAGCACCCCGGACAGTAGCAATCAGCCCCAGCATTTT.

CDR3 loop: CASSEGDTRTDTQYF. In DNA, the CDR3 is TGTGCCAGCAGCGAGGGGGACACCCGCACAGATACGCAGTATTTT. The chain couples TRBV9 to TRBJ2-3, with D tentatively TRBD1 (6 bases). Trimming removed 3 bases at V and 1 base at J, with 12 bases between. The CDR3 is made up of 15 amino acids. Germline loops: CDR1 SGDLS, CDR2 YYNGEE. Looking up the rest from reference TRBV9 and TRBJ2-3 gives the full variable domain: DSGVTQTPKHLITATGQRVTLRCSPRSGDLSVYWYQQSLDQGLQFLIQYYNGEERAKGNILERFSAQQFPDLHSELNLSSLELGDSALYFCASSEGDTRTDTQYFGPGTRLTVL.

The chain recombines TRBV9 with TRBJ2-2; 8 bases are a match to TRBD2. Trimming removed 3 bases from V and 2 bases from J; junction bases left unmatched: 15. This CDR3 contains 19 residues. Germline V gene data show CDR1 as SGDLS and CDR2 as YYNGEE. CDR3 sequence (DNA): TGTGCCAGCAGCGCTTCCATTGCGGGACTAGGATTTAACACCGGGGAGCTGTTTTTT. As protein: CASSASIAGLGFNTGELFF.

The chain employs TRBV2 and TRBJ1-1; 10 bases are a match to TRBD1. This CDR3 contains 12 residues. The trim removed 6 bases at V and 11 bases at J, leaving 6 bases unmatched. Germline V gene data show CDR1 as SNHLY and CDR2 as FYNNEI. For the CDR3, the DNA is TGTGCCAGCAGGGATGGGACAGGGGACGCTTTCTTT. It translates to CASRDGTGDAFF.

This chain links TRBV18 with TRBJ2-1; 9 bases agree with TRBD2. This CDR3 has 13 amino acids. Germline V gene data show CDR1 as KGHSH and CDR2 as LQKENI. Trimming took 3 bases from V and 9 from J; bases not matched to a gene: 3. The DNA for the CDR3 is TGTGCCAGCTCACCGGGACTAGCAGGTGAGCAGTTCTTC. It is translated as CASSPGLAGEQFF.

The J gene is TRBJ2-2, the V gene TRBV7-9, with D possibly matching TRBD1 (5 bases). V dropped 11 bases and J dropped 3 bases, with 22 bases sitting between them. This CDR3 is 16 amino acids long. Germline-derived CDR1 and CDR2 are SEHNR and FQNEAQ (reference sequence). CDR3 nucleotide sequence: TGTGCCCCCGTCCTCGGGTCAGGGTCCCACACCGGGGAGCTGTTTTTT. Its protein is CAPVLGSGSHTGELFF.

The chain employs TRBV5-1 and TRBJ2-1, with 10 positions matching TRBD1. This CDR3 comprises 15 residues. Germline CDR1 and CDR2: SGHRS and YFSETQ. V lost 2 bases and J lost 9; bases outside the gene matches: 8. The CDR3 spells CASSLAVTGGSEQFF. The DNA of the CDR3 is TGCGCCAGCAGCTTAGCAGTGACAGGGGGCAGTGAGCAGTTCTTC.

Of note for this clone: Other DNA sequences in the sample encode the same CDR3. The V gene is TRBV5-1, the J gene TRBJ1-6; no firm D call. Looked up from germline, CDR1 is SGHRS and CDR2 is YFSETQ. This CDR3 spans 14 amino acids. Trimming shortened V by 0 bases and J by 7 bases, and 8 bases separated the two germline ends. CDR3 bases: TGCGCCAGCAGCTTGGACCGGGGAAATTCACCCCTCCACTTT. This sequence encodes CASSLDRGNSPLHF.

This chain uses TRBV6-6 with TRBJ1-1; D uncertain. The CDR3 covers 14 residues. Germline assignment: CDR1 MNHNY and CDR2 SVGAGI (reference sequence). The V end was cut by 6 bases, the J end by 1 base, with 12 bases between. This chain's CDR3 is CASSPGGRNTEAFF. The CDR3 DNA reads TGTGCCAGCAGCCCCGGCGGGAGGAACACTGAAGCTTTCTTT.

In DNA, the CDR3 is TGTGCCAGCAGCCAAGCGACTAGCGGTGGAAGCAGCTCCTACAATGAGCAGTTCTTC. It translates to CASSQATSGGSSSYNEQFF. V and J are TRBV4-2 and TRBJ2-1; 9 nucleotides line up with TRBD2. CDR1 LGHNA and CDR2 YNFKEQ come from the germline V gene. Unmatched junction bases numbered 10, after V lost 1 base and J lost 0 bases. The CDR3 spans 19 residues.

The chain joins TRBV7-2 to TRBJ2-5, with 12 bases fitting TRBD2. The germline CDR1 and CDR2 sequences are SGHTA and FQGNSA. This CDR3 spans 15 amino acids. The V gene end was trimmed by 5 bases and the J gene end by 5 bases; junction bases not matched to a gene: 6. The CDR3: CASSQTSGSAETQYF. DNA of the CDR3: TGTGCCAGCAGCCAGACTAGCGGGAGTGCTGAGACCCAGTACTTC.

The chain carries TRBV2 and TRBJ1-5; TRBD1 aligns across 9 bases. V lost 6 bases to trimming and J lost 6 bases; unmatched junction nucleotides: 9. Germline CDR1 reads SNHLY; CDR2 reads FYNNEI. The CDR3 loop spans 15 amino acids. CDR3 amino acids: CASSEGQGKGQPQHF. CDR3 bases: TGTGCCAGCAGCGAGGGACAGGGAAAAGGTCAGCCCCAGCATTTT.

J is TRBJ1-1 and V is TRBV7-2; no definite D call. V was pared by 1 base and J by 7 bases, with 16 bases between. Germline V CDR1 and CDR2: SGHTA, FQGNSA. CDR3 size: 15 residues. The CDR3 loop reads CASSLVGFQVGEAFF. The CDR3, as DNA: TGTGCCAGCAGCTTAGTGGGCTTTCAAGTGGGTGAAGCTTTCTTT.

The chain uses TRBV20-1 and TRBJ1-4; D might be TRBD1 (6 bases). This CDR3 spans 15 amino acids. Trimming shortened V by 3 bases and J by 0 bases, and 11 bases separated the two germline ends. Germline V gene sequence: CDR1 DFQATT, CDR2 SNEGSKA (reference sequence). CDR3 loop: CSASQGSPTNEKLFF. For the CDR3, the DNA is TGCAGTGCTAGTCAGGGGTCCCCAACTAATGAAAAACTGTTTTTT.

This clone was counted a single time. This sequence joins TRBV29-1 and TRBJ2-1; 7 nucleotides line up with TRBD2. This CDR3 has 15 residues. The V gene's germline CDR1 is SQVTM and CDR2 ANQGSEA. V trimming: 6 bases; J trimming: 5 bases; junction bases outside the gene matches: 13. The CDR3 spells CSVGAGRAEHNEQFF. Here the CDR3 DNA reads TGCAGCGTCGGAGCGGGACGCGCGGAACACAATGAGCAGTTCTTC.

The V gene is TRBV7-2, the J gene TRBJ2-7; weak D call: TRBD2 (6 bases). Germline CDR1 and CDR2: SGHTA and FQGNSA. V gave up 1 base and J gave up 6 bases, with 10 bases separating them. This CDR3 spans 13 amino acids. The DNA for the CDR3 is TGTGCCAGCAGCTTAGAGGGCGGGGCCGAGCAGTACTTC. Amino acids: CASSLEGGAEQYF.